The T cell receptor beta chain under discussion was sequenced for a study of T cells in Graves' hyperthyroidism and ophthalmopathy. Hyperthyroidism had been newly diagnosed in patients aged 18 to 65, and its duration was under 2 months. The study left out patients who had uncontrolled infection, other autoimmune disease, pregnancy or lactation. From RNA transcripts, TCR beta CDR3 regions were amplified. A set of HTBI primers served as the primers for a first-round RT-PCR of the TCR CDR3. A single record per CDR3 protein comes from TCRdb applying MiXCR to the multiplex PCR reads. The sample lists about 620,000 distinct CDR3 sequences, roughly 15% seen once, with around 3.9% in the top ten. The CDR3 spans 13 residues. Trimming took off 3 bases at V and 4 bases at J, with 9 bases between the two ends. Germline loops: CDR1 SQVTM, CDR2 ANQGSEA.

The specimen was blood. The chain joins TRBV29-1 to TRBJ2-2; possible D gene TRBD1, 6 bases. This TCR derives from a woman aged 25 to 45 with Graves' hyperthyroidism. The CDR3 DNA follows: TGCAGCGTTGACAGGGGTGCCACCGGGGAGCTGTTTTTT. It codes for CSVDRGATGELFF.